This T cell receptor (beta chain) was documented in a study of memory CD4+ T cells and cytomegalovirus serostatus. Regarding this clone: Antigen: not known.

The table came from immunoSEQ multiplex PCR; TCRdb's copy has only in-frame clones and leaves some out. The repertoire holds 55,000 to 80,000 clones, about 80% seen once, with about 4.8% in the top ten. V lost 3 bases and J 5 bases, leaving 14 bases between the germline ends. Germline V gene sequence: CDR1 SGHRS, CDR2 YFSETQ. The CDR3 sequence is 14 residues long. The sort gate was single viable CD3+CD4+CD8-CD45RO+ cells for memory CD4+ T cells. General study findings and limits: The CMV-associated TCR signature appears largely within the CD4+ memory repertoire.

Material: memory CD4+ T cells from blood. This rearrangement joins TRBV5-1 to TRBJ2-5; D is possibly TRBD1 (5 bases). This clonotype was sampled from an adult in good health and CMV-seropositive. The CDR3 nucleotides are TGCGCCAGCAGCTCGGACACCGAACGCGAGACCCAGTACTTC. Residues: CASSSDTERETQYF.